This passage covers 9 T cell receptor beta chains from one sample sequenced in a study of molecular identifiers for immune sequencing clone quantification. TCRdb processed the PCR reads anew with MiXCR; each CDR3 protein has one entry. Among about 320,000 distinct CDR3 sequences listed, about a fifth were seen once. Sequenced material: naive CD8+ T cells from blood, with Jurkat cell RNA spiked in. The subset denotes: FACS-sorted CD8+CD4-CCR7+CD45RA+ naive T cells. The source is a human donor in good health. Some libraries in this study had Jurkat cell RNA spiked in.

This clonotype was observed at least ten times. V is TRBV19 and J is TRBJ2-7, with 8 nucleotides matching TRBD2. The CDR3 is made up of 14 amino acids. J lost 5 bases, V lost 6 bases, and 9 bases had no gene match. CDR1 LNHDA and CDR2 SQIVND come from the germline V gene (reference sequence). CDR3 protein: CASRVDSGADEQYF. DNA of the CDR3: TGTGCCAGTAGAGTGGATAGCGGGGCCGACGAGCAGTACTTC.

This clonotype was observed many times. The genes are TRBV6-6 and TRBJ2-7, with 7 bases matching TRBD1. The J segment lost 0 bases and the V segment lost 0 bases, leaving 8 bases of the junction unmatched. The CDR3 totals 17 residues. The germline gives CDR1 MNHNY, CDR2 SVGAGI (reference sequence). The chain's CDR3 is CASSYSLQGVTSYEQYF. The CDR3, as DNA: TGTGCCAGCAGTTACTCGTTGCAGGGGGTGACCTCCTACGAGCAGTACTTC.

In its sample, this clonotype was seen many times. The chain employs TRBV25-1 and TRBJ2-5; D not resolved. V was cut by 4 bases and J by 4 bases, with 4 bases left in between. The CDR3 has 11 amino acids. Germline V CDR1 and CDR2: MGHDK, SYGVNS. The CDR3 is CASSVAETQYF. The CDR3 DNA reads TGTGCCAGCAGTGTTGCAGAGACCCAGTACTTC.

This clonotype was counted ten times or more. The chain carries TRBV20-1 and TRBJ2-2; D remains unclear. V lost 0 bases and J 0 bases, leaving 11 bases between the germline ends. Germline values: CDR1 DFQATT, CDR2 SNEGSKA (reference sequence). CDR3 length: 16 amino acids. CDR3 coding DNA: TGCAGTGCTAGAGATCTCGAACATCCGAACACCGGGGAGCTGTTTTTT. Amino acids: CSARDLEHPNTGELFF.

This clonotype was counted at least ten times. The rearrangement uses TRBV24-1 and TRBJ1-1; D is perhaps TRBD1 (5 bases). Trimming stripped 7 bases from V and 6 bases from J, with 8 bases between. The CDR3 runs to 11 residues. CDR1 and CDR2 from the germline V gene are KGHDR and SFDVKD. The CDR3 spells CATRKGPEAFF. The DNA for the CDR3 is TGTGCCACCAGGAAGGGACCTGAAGCTTTCTTT.

This clonotype was counted a few times. The chain joins TRBV12-3 or TRBV12-4 to TRBJ2-2, with D unclear. CDR3 length: 15 amino acids. Trimming shortened V by 2 bases and J by 2 bases, and 9 bases separated the two germline ends. The CDR3 DNA reads TGTGCCAGCAGTTTACTAGGGTTAAACACCGGGGAGCTGTTTTTT. This gives the protein CASSLLGLNTGELFF.

This clonotype occurred a few times. J is TRBJ1-3 and V is TRBV11-2, with TRBD1 matching 8 bases. This CDR3 comprises 14 residues. CDR1 and CDR2 (germline): SGHAT, FQNNGV. Trimming took 6 bases from V and 3 from J; bases not matched to a gene: 4. In DNA form, the CDR3 reads TGTGCCAGCAGACAGACAGGGGATGGAAACACCATATATTTT. It translates to CASRQTGDGNTIYF.

This clonotype showed up many times. The gene calls are TRBV3-1 and TRBJ2-2; the D is unclear. CDR3 size: 15 residues. Germline values: CDR1 LGHDT, CDR2 YNNKEL (reference sequence). Between the trimmed V and J ends, which lost 1 base and 4 bases, there was a span of 10 bases. Written as DNA, the CDR3 is TGTGCCAGCAGCCAAGTGGGTTCGGGCACCGGGGAGCTGTTTTTT. Its translation: CASSQVGSGTGELFF.

This clonotype came up many times. The chain recombines TRBV28 with TRBJ1-5; no reliable D call. CDR3 length equals 15 residues. The V gene's germline CDR1 is MDHEN and CDR2 SYDVKM. V shed 5 bases and J shed 7 bases, with 18 bases lying between them. For the CDR3, the DNA is TGTGCCAGCAGTCCCGACACCTCAATTTGGCAGCCCCAGCATTTT. Amino acids: CASSPDTSIWQPQHF.